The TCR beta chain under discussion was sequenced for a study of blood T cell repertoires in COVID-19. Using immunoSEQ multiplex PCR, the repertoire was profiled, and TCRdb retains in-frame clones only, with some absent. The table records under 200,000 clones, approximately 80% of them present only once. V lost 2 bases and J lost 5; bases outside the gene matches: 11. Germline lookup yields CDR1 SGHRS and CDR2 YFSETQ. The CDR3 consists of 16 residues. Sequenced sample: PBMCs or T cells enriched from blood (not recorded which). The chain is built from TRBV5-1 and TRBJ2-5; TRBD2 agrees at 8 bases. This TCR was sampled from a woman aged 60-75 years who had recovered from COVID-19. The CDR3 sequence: CASSLSRRGVEETQYF. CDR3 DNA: TGCGCCAGCAGCTTAAGTCGGCGGGGGGTCGAGGAGACCCAGTACTTC.